This entry describes one TCR beta chain. This entry comes from a study of shared clonotypes between healthy human individuals. Germline loops: CDR1 SGDLS, CDR2 YYNGEE. The CDR3 covers 16 residues. Trimming cost V 3 bases and J 1 base, with 17 bases left between them. Libraries were prepared by immunoSEQ multiplex PCR; TCRdb keeps only in-frame clonotypes and omits some of them. The sample has just over 2,000,000 clones, over 85% seen once; the top ten hold 0.13%. This clonotype originated in a man younger than 30 in good health. This sequence joins TRBV9 and TRBJ2-7, with D hard to call. Material: naive CD4+ T cells sorted from blood. Subset noted: CD45RA+ positively selected. CDR3 coding DNA: TGTGCCAGCAGCGCCCAGCAGTGGGGAAGTTCCTACGAGCAGTACTTC. Its translation: CASSAQQWGSSYEQYF.